This record covers a single T cell receptor beta chain. Its specificity is unknown. This entry belongs to a study of T cell responses to AZD1222 COVID-19 vaccine. The study's findings and limits: Compared with day 0, the breadth and depth of the Spike-specific TCR repertoire rose significantly after two doses of AZD1222. Donors, mostly white British, included more females; clonal diversity was possibly underestimated.

Method: immunoSEQ multiplex PCR; TCRdb's copy keeps in-frame clones and lacks some. The table shows under 150,000 clones, with approximately 90% occurring only once. This receptor was identified in an adult in good health. The source was peripheral blood, collected on day 0 of AZD1222 vaccination.

CDR3 protein: CASSYSRRGNQPQHF. The CDR3, as DNA: TGTGCCAGCAGTTACTCGCGAAGGGGGAATCAGCCCCAGCATTTT. V usage is TRBV6-5 and J usage is TRBJ1-5; D might be TRBD1 (6 bases). Germline V gene lookup returns CDR1 MNHEY and CDR2 SVGAGI. The CDR3 totals 15 residues. Trimming removed 0 bases from V and 4 bases from J, with 10 bases in between.